One T cell receptor beta chain is described in this entry. Its target is not known. This entry belongs to a study of shared clonotypes between healthy human individuals. Study findings and constraints: The genetic and exposure-history diversity represented was limited by few donors.

Here immunoSEQ multiplex PCR was the method, and the copy in TCRdb shows in-frame clones only, minus some. Here the sample spans some 1,400,000 clones, roughly 96% being singletons. This clonotype originated in a man aged 25-40 years in good health. Sequencing was carried out using naive CD4+ T cells sorted from blood. As to subset: CD45RA+ positively selected.

Here the CDR3 reads CASSLNRPPLGEQYF. Here the CDR3 DNA reads TGTGCCAGCAGTTTGAACAGACCCCCTCTGGGCGAGCAGTACTTC. This chain uses TRBV6-5 with TRBJ2-7; D unresolved. Trimming cost V 4 bases and J 6 bases, with 19 bases left between them. This CDR3 region has 15 residues. Germline V lookup: CDR1 MNHEY, CDR2 SVGAGI.